This T cell receptor beta chain comes out of a study of neoadjuvant anti-PD-1 for oral cavity cancer. Background on the study: Non-progressing patients received a fourth nivolumab dose near day 43, then surgery on days 50-56. General study points: TCR analyses covered only a few patients per response group.

Concerning this clone itself: Antigen: not known.

Germline CDR1 reads SGHDN; CDR2 reads FVKESK. CDR3 size: 18 residues. Losses at the gene ends were 4 bases for V and 7 bases for J; bases not matched to a gene: 18. Data came from immunoSEQ multiplex PCR; TCRdb stores just in-frame clones and leaves some out. The sample carries 11,000 to 15,000 clones, 60% to 85% recorded once. Time point indicated: after neoadjuvant nivolumab, at surgical resection. This clonotype was obtained from a person aged 35-79 years with oral cavity squamous cell carcinoma. Sequenced here: PBMCs, sampled after nivolumab (anti-PD-1) treatment. The chain carries TRBV14 and TRBJ2-5, with 10 bases matching TRBD2. CDR3 protein: CASSRTGLAGGSGGTQYF. The CDR3 DNA is TGTGCCAGCAGCCGAACGGGCTTAGCGGGAGGATCTGGGGGGACCCAGTACTTC.